Below, 23 T cell receptor beta chains from the same sample are listed, as sequenced in a study of shared clonotypes between healthy human individuals. Here immunoSEQ multiplex PCR was the method, and the copy in TCRdb shows in-frame clones only, minus some. The repertoire holds about 2.4 million clones, with under 95% as singletons. Sequenced sample: naive CD4+ T cells from PBMCs. Regarding subset: CD45RA+ positively selected. The receptors were sampled from a man aged 18 to 30 in good health. Some clones in this sample may be carry-over from other donors' samples.

The chain joins TRBV9 to TRBJ2-7; 7 bases match TRBD2. V lost 4 bases and J lost 3; bases outside the gene matches: 10. The germline V gene encodes CDR1 SGDLS and CDR2 YYNGEE. CDR3 length: 15 residues. CDR3 in amino acids: CASSPNPGEGYEQYF. The CDR3 DNA follows: TGTGCCAGCAGCCCCAACCCGGGGGAGGGCTACGAGCAGTACTTC.

The genes are TRBV19 and TRBJ1-5, with D possibly TRBD1 on 6 matching bases. The CDR3 extends over 15 amino acids. Germline assignment: CDR1 LNHDA and CDR2 SQIVND (reference sequence). Trimming left V 4 bases short and J 5 bases short, with 15 bases between. In DNA form, the CDR3 reads TGTGCCAGTAGTAGTAACCGGGACAATCATCAGCCCCAGCATTTT. Translation gives CASSSNRDNHQPQHF. The variable domain in full, completed from reference TRBV19 and TRBJ1-5, reads DGGITQSPKYLFRKEGQNVTLSCEQNLNHDAMYWYRQDPGQGLRLIYYSQIVNDFQKGDIAEGYSVSREKKESFPLTVTSAQKNPTAFYLCASSSNRDNHQPQHFGDGTRLSIL.

This chain joins TRBV19 and TRBJ1-5; D gene unclear. The CDR3 length is 17 residues. The germline V gene encodes CDR1 LNHDA and CDR2 SQIVND (reference sequence). Trimming left V 5 bases short and J 7 bases short, with 24 bases between. CDR3 region: CASSSQIGSSRVQPQHF. The CDR3 coding sequence is TGTGCCAGTAGTTCACAGATCGGGAGTTCACGGGTACAGCCCCAGCATTTT.

The gene calls are TRBV29-1 and TRBJ2-1, with 14 bases identical to TRBD2. Germline assignment: CDR1 SQVTM and CDR2 ANQGSEA. The CDR3 totals 15 residues. V was clipped by 6 bases and J by 10 bases; unmatched bases: 11. CDR3: CSVVGLAGGGGEQFF. The CDR3 DNA sequence: TGCAGCGTCGTTGGACTAGCGGGGGGAGGGGGCGAGCAGTTCTTC.

The CDR3 here is CASSTQGQGNNEQFF. The CDR3 DNA is TGTGCCAGTAGTACCCAGGGACAGGGGAACAATGAGCAGTTCTTC. The chain couples TRBV19 to TRBJ2-1; 10 bases map to TRBD1. This CDR3 comprises 15 residues. The germline gives CDR1 LNHDA, CDR2 SQIVND (reference sequence). Trimming took 4 bases from V and 5 from J; bases not matched to a gene: 5.

This clone was counted only a few times. This chain links TRBV7-9 with TRBJ1-1; D is unresolved. This CDR3 region has 15 residues. Germline V lookup: CDR1 SEHNR, CDR2 FQNEAQ (reference sequence). The V gene lost 1 base and the J gene lost 1 base, with 10 bases spanning the gap. CDR3 bases: TGTGCCAGCAGCTTAGGGGGAATACCGAACACTGAAGCTTTCTTT. Its translation: CASSLGGIPNTEAFF. Full variable domain (outside the CDR3, taken from reference TRBV7-9 and TRBJ1-1): DTGVSQNPRHKITKRGQNVTFRCDPISEHNRLYWYRQTLGQGPEFLTYFQNEAQLEKSRLLSDRFSAERPKGSFSTLEIQRTEQGDSAMYLCASSLGGIPNTEAFFGQGTRLTVV.

The chain carries TRBV6-1 and TRBJ1-1, with D unresolved. V was clipped by 7 bases and J by 1 base, with 10 bases between them. Germline CDR1 reads MNHNS; CDR2 reads SASEGT. The CDR3 contains 13 residues. This CDR3 reads CASTPGKNTEAFF. In nucleotides, the CDR3 is TGTGCCAGCACTCCGGGTAAGAACACTGAAGCTTTCTTT.

The V gene is TRBV6-5, the J gene TRBJ1-1; tentatively, D is TRBD1 (5 bases). Trimming took 4 bases from V and 4 from J, leaving 13 bases between them. There are 14 residues in the CDR3. Germline V gene data show CDR1 as MNHEY and CDR2 as SVGAGI. The CDR3 sequence is CASSFSFGGTEAFF. In DNA form, the CDR3 reads TGTGCCAGCAGTTTCTCTTTCGGGGGCACTGAAGCTTTCTTT.

The chain uses TRBV2 and TRBJ1-1; 10 nucleotides line up with TRBD1. Germline V gene sequence: CDR1 SNHLY, CDR2 FYNNEI. CDR3 length: 15 amino acids. V gave up 6 bases and J gave up 8 bases; unmatched junction bases: 12. DNA of the CDR3: TGTGCCAGCAGACCCCAGACAGGGGGCGCAGGGGAAGCTTTCTTT. This gives the protein CASRPQTGGAGEAFF.

Of note for this clone: The sample has other DNA sequences that encode this CDR3 too. The V and J genes are TRBV6-6 and TRBJ2-1, with D perhaps matching TRBD2 (5 bases). Germline values: CDR1 MNHNY, CDR2 SVGAGI (reference sequence). The V gene lost 2 bases and the J gene lost 1 base, with 6 bases spanning the gap. The CDR3 consists of 14 residues. The CDR3, as DNA: TGTGCCAGCAGTTACAGCGGTTCCTACAATGAGCAGTTCTTC. This translates into CASSYSGSYNEQFF.

This clone was detected only once. In the same sample, other DNA sequences code for this CDR3. The chain links TRBV11-3 to TRBJ2-3; no definite D call. CDR3 length: 12 amino acids. From germline, CDR1 is SGHNT and CDR2 YENEEA. V lost 0 bases and J 6 bases, leaving 4 bases between the germline ends. In DNA form, the CDR3 reads TGTGCCAGCAGCTTAGATGGCGATACGCAGTATTTT. It specifies CASSLDGDTQYF.

This clone was counted a few times. The chain links TRBV19 to TRBJ2-2; D gene ambiguous. With 7 bases removed from V and 2 bases from J, the gap between germline ends came to 11 bases. The CDR3 runs to 14 residues. Germline CDR1 and CDR2: LNHDA and SQIVND (reference sequence). The CDR3 region has the DNA TGTGCCAGTACCATAACCCAAAACACCGGGGAGCTGTTTTTT. It yields the protein CASTITQNTGELFF.

V and J are TRBV19 and TRBJ2-1, with TRBD1 matching 11 bases. Per the germline V gene, CDR1 is LNHDA and CDR2 is SQIVND (reference sequence). CDR3 length equals 14 residues. Unmatched junction bases numbered 4, after V lost 6 bases and J lost 6 bases. CDR3 sequence reads: CASRWTGGSNEQFF. The CDR3, as DNA: TGTGCCAGTAGGTGGACAGGGGGCTCCAATGAGCAGTTCTTC.

V usage is TRBV21-1 and J usage is TRBJ2-5; the table's D call TRBD1 went unverified against the DNA. TRBV21-1 corresponds to a pseudogene. There are 16 residues in the CDR3. The CDR3 loop reads CASTSTRDRANGPQYF. CDR3 coding DNA: TGTGCCAGCACCTCTACGCGGGACAGGGCGAACGGCCCCCAGTACTTC.

To note about this clone: At the DNA level, this CDR3 is encoded by other sequences in the same sample as well. This sequence joins TRBV5-1 and TRBJ2-1; the match to TRBD2 covers 11 bases. With 5 bases clipped from V and 3 bases from J, the junction kept 4 bases outside the gene matches. This CDR3 is 15 amino acids long. CDR1 and CDR2 from the germline V gene are SGHRS and YFSETQ. The CDR3 sequence is CASSPGTSGYNEQFF. The CDR3 DNA reads as TGCGCCAGCAGTCCCGGGACTAGCGGCTACAATGAGCAGTTCTTC.

On this clone: The sample carries other DNA sequences with the same CDR3. This chain joins TRBV29-1 and TRBJ2-3; D remains unclear. The V end was cut by 4 bases, the J end by 5 bases, with 4 bases between. The CDR3 extends over 10 amino acids. From germline, CDR1 is SQVTM and CDR2 ANQGSEA. The CDR3 region has the DNA TGCAGCGTTGGGGGAGATACGCAGTATTTT. The encoded protein is CSVGGDTQYF.

CDR3 nucleotides: TGTGCCAGCAGCGTAGGGGGCCCAGATACGCAGTATTTT. Its protein is CASSVGGPDTQYF. The V and J genes are TRBV9 and TRBJ2-3; D is possibly TRBD1 (5 bases). The CDR3 runs 13 residues. Germline V CDR1 and CDR2: SGDLS, YYNGEE. Trimming left V 0 bases short and J 4 bases short, with 6 bases between.

J is TRBJ1-2 and V is TRBV10-3; tentative D call: TRBD1 (5 bases). The V gene lost 5 bases and the J gene lost 4 bases, with 14 bases spanning the gap. This CDR3 contains 14 residues. Germline CDR1 ENHRY, CDR2 SYGVKD. CDR3: CAISNSLGLYGYTF. CDR3 nucleotide sequence: TGTGCCATCAGTAACTCCCTGGGGCTCTATGGCTACACCTTC.

The V call is TRBV10-2, the J call TRBJ2-7; 14 bases line up with TRBD2. The length of the CDR3 is 16 residues. The junction had 5 bases not matched to a gene; V was cut back by 4 bases and J by 3 bases. Per germline, CDR1 WSHSY and CDR2 SAAADI. The CDR3 loop is CASSGMTSGRVYEQYF. CDR3 nucleotide sequence: TGCGCCAGCAGTGGGATGACTAGCGGGAGGGTCTACGAGCAGTACTTC.

This sequence joins TRBV28 and TRBJ1-2; 7 nucleotides agree with TRBD1. This CDR3 region has 14 residues. Germline values: CDR1 MDHEN, CDR2 SYDVKM. Trimming at V came to 4 bases and at J to 5 bases, leaving 7 bases not matched to a gene. The CDR3 bases are TGTGCCAGCAGTTCGGGGGGACAGACTTATGGCTACACCTTC. It is translated as CASSSGGQTYGYTF.

The rearrangement joins TRBV4-1 to TRBJ1-2; no definite D call. The CDR3 consists of 15 residues. Germline V gene data show CDR1 as MGHRA and CDR2 as YSYEKL. The V and J ends lost 1 base and 4 bases respectively, with 13 bases between them. The CDR3 DNA reads TGCGCCAGCAGCCAAGTTCCACGCGCAGGCTATGGCTACACCTTC. Amino acid sequence: CASSQVPRAGYGYTF.

V gene TRBV7-2 combines with J gene TRBJ2-1; TRBD2 might be the D (6 bases). The germline gives CDR1 SGHTA, CDR2 FQGNSA. CDR3 length: 14 amino acids. V lost 3 bases and J 4 bases, leaving 10 bases between the germline ends. The CDR3 nucleotides are TGTGCCAGCAGCTTGACGCGGGATTACAATGAGCAGTTCTTC. As protein: CASSLTRDYNEQFF.

This chain connects TRBV7-3 to TRBJ2-5; D not certain. In germline, CDR1 is SGHTA, CDR2 FQGTGA. The CDR3 length is 13 residues. Trimming pared 2 bases from V and 4 bases from J, leaving 8 bases between. CDR3 sequence reads: CASSLAWGETQYF. The CDR3 nucleotides read TGTGCCAGCAGCTTAGCGTGGGGAGAGACCCAGTACTTC.